This T cell receptor beta chain was recovered during a study of shared clonotypes between healthy human individuals. Whole-study results and caveats: Incomplete sequencing of sorted subsets was indicated by rarefaction despite large depth. Memory subsets generally showed lower estimated richness than naive subsets.

Concerning this clone itself: Its target is not known. A clone one base away is much larger, so this may be a read error.

Only in-frame clones appear in the TCRdb table, and some are missing; sequencing was by immunoSEQ multiplex PCR. The sample lists around 700,000 clones; about two thirds were seen once. The sequence came from a woman aged 25-40 years in good health. The sample was memory CD4+ T cells sorted from blood. The subset: CD45RA-negative fraction.

DNA of the CDR3: TGTGCCGGCAGTTTTTGGGGTCGAACAACTAATGAAAAACTGTTTTTT. This translates into CAGSFWGRTTNEKLFF. The V call is TRBV28, the J call TRBJ1-4; D remains ambiguous. This CDR3 is built from 16 residues. Germline CDR1 MDHEN, CDR2 SYDVKM.